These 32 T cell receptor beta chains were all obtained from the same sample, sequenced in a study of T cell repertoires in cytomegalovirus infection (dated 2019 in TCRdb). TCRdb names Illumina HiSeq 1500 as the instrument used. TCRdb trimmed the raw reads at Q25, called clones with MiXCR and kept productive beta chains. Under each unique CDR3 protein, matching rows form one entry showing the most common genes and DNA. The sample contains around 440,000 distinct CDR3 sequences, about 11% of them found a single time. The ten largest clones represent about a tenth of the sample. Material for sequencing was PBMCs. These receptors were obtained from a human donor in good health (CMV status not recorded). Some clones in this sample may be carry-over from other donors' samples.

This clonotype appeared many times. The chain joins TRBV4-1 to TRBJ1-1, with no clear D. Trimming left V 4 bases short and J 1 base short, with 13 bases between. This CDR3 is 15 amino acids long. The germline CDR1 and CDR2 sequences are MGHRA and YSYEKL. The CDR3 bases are TGCGCCAGCAGCCTCTCGGGCCCCGCGAACACTGAAGCTTTCTTT. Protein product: CASSLSGPANTEAFF.

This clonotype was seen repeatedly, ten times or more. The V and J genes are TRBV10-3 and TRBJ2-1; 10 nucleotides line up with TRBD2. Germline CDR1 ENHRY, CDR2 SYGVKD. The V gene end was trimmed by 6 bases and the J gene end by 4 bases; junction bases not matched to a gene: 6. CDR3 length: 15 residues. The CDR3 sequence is CAISRGTSEYNEQFF. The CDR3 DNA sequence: TGTGCCATCAGCCGCGGGACTAGCGAATACAATGAGCAGTTCTTC.

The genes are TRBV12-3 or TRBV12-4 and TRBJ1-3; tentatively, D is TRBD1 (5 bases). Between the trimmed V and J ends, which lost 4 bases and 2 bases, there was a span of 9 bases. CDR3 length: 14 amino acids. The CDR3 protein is CASSSTETGNTIYF. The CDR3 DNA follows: TGTGCCAGCAGTTCGACAGAGACTGGAAACACCATATATTTT.

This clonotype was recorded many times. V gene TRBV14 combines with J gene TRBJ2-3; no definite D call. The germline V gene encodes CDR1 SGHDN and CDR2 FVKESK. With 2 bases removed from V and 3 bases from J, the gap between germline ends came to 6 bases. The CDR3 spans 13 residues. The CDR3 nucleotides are TGTGCCAGCAGCCAACCCACAACAGATACGCAGTATTTT. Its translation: CASSQPTTDTQYF.

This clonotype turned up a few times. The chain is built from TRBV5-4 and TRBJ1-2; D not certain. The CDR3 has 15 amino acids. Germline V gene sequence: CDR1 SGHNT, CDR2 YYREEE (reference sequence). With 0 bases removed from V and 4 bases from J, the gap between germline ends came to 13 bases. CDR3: CASSLDGSPLYGYTF. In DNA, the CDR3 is TGTGCCAGCAGCTTGGATGGGTCCCCCCTCTATGGCTACACCTTC.

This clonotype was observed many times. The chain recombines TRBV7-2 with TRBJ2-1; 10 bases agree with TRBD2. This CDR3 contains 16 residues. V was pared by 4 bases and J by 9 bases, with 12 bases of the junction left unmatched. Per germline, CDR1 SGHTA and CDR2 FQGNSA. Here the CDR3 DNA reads TGTGCCAGCAGCTGGCGAAGCGGGGGGGTGGAGGGTGAGCAGTTCTTC. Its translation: CASSWRSGGVEGEQFF.

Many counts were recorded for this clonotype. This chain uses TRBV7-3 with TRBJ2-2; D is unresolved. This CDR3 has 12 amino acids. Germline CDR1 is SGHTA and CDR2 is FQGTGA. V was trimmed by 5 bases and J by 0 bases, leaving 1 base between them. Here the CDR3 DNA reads TGTGCCAGCAGCGCGAACACCGGGGAGCTGTTTTTT. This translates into CASSANTGELFF.

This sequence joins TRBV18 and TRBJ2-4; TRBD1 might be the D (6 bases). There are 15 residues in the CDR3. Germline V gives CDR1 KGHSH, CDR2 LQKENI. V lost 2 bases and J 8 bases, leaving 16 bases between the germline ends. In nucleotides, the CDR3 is TGTGCCAGCTCACCAGGTTTCGGACAGAATGACATTCAGTACTTC. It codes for CASSPGFGQNDIQYF. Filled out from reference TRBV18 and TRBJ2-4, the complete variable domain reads NAGVMQNPRHLVRRRGQEARLRCSPMKGHSHVYWYRQLPEEGLKFMVYLQKENIIDESGMPKERFSAEFPKEGPSILRIQQVVRGDSAAYFCASSPGFGQNDIQYFGAGTRLSVL.

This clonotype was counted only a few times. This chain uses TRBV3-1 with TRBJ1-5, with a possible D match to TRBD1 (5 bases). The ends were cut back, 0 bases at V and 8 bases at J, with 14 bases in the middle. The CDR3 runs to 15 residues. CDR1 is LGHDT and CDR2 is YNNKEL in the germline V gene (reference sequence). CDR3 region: CASSQDLVGGEPQHF. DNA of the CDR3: TGTGCCAGCAGCCAAGATTTGGTGGGGGGGGAGCCCCAGCATTTT. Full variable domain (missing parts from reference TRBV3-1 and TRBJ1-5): DTAVSQTPKYLVTQMGNDKSIKCEQNLGHDTMYWYKQDSKKFLKIMFSYNNKELIINETVPNRFSPKSPDKAHLNLHINSLELGDSAVYFCASSQDLVGGEPQHFGDGTRLSIL.

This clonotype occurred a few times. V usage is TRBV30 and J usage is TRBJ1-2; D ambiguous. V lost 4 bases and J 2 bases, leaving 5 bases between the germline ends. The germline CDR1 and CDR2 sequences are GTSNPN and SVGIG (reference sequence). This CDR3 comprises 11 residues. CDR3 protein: CAWIANYGYTF. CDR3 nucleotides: TGTGCCTGGATAGCGAACTATGGCTACACCTTC. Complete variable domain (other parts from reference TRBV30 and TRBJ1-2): SQTIHQWPATLVQPVGSPLSLECTVEGTSNPNLYWYRQAAGRGLQLLFYSVGIGQISSEVPQNLSASRPQDRQFILSSKKLLLSDSGFYLCAWIANYGYTFGSGTRLTVV.

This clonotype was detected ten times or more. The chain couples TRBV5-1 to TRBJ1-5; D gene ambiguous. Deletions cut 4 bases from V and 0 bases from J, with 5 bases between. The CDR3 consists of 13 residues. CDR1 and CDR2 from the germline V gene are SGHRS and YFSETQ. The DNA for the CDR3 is TGCGCCAGCAGCCATGATAGCAATCAGCCCCAGCATTTT. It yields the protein CASSHDSNQPQHF.

In DNA, the CDR3 is TGTGCCAGCAGTTTTTCACGGACGTATGGCTACACCTTC. It specifies CASSFSRTYGYTF. This chain joins TRBV12-3 or TRBV12-4 and TRBJ1-2, with D unclear. This CDR3 has 13 residues. The V end was cut by 3 bases, the J end by 5 bases, with 10 bases between.

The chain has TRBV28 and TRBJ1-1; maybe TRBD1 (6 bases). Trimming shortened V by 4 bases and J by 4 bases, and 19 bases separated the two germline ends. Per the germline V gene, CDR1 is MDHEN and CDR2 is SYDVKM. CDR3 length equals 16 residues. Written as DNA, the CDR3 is TGTGCCAGCAGTTGGAGCTCGGCAGGGGTGTCCACTGAAGCTTTCTTT. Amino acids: CASSWSSAGVSTEAFF.

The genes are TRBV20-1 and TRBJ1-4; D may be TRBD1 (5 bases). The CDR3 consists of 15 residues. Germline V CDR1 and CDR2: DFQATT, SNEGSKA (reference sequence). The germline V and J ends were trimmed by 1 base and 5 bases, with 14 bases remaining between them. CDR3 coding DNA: TGCAGTGCTAGAGGTTTCGGGGACGGAAATGAAAAACTGTTTTTT. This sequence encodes CSARGFGDGNEKLFF.

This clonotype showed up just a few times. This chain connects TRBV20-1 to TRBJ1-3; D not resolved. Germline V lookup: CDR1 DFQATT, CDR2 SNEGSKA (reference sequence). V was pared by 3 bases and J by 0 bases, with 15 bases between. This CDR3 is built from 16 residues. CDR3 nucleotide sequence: TGCAGTGCTAGCCCCCCGGGAGGTTACTCTGGAAACACCATATATTTT. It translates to CSASPPGGYSGNTIYF.

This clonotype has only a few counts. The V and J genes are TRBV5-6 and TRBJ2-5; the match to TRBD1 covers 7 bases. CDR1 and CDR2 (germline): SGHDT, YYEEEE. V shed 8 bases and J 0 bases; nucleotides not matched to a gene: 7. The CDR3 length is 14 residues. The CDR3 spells CASNRQGNQETQYF. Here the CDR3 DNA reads TGTGCCAGTAACCGACAGGGTAACCAAGAGACCCAGTACTTC.

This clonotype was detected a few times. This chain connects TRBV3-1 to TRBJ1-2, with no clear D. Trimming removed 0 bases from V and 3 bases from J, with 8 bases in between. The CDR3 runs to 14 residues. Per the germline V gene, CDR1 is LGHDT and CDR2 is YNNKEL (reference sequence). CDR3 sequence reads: CASSQDGLDYGYTF. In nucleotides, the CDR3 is TGTGCCAGCAGCCAAGATGGGTTGGACTATGGCTACACCTTC. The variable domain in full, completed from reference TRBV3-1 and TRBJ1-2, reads DTAVSQTPKYLVTQMGNDKSIKCEQNLGHDTMYWYKQDSKKFLKIMFSYNNKELIINETVPNRFSPKSPDKAHLNLHINSLELGDSAVYFCASSQDGLDYGYTFGSGTRLTVV.

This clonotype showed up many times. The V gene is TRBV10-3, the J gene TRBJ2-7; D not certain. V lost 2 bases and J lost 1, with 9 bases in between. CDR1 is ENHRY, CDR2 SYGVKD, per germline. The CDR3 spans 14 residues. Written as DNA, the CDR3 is TGTGCCATCAGTGAGGGCGTCCGATCCTACGAGCAGTACTTC. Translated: CAISEGVRSYEQYF.

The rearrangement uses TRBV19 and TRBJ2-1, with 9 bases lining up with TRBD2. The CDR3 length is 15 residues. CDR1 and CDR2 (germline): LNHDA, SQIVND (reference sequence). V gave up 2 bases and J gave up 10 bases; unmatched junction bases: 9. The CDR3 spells CASSIRGLASEEQFF. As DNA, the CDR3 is TGTGCCAGTAGTATAAGGGGACTAGCTTCGGAAGAGCAGTTCTTC.

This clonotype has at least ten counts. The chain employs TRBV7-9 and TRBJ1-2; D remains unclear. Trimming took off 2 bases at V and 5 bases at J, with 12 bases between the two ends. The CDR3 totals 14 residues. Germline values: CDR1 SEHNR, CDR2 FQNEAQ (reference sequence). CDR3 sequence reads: CASSLYGSGYGYTF. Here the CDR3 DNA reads TGTGCCAGCAGCTTATACGGGTCGGGGTATGGCTACACCTTC.

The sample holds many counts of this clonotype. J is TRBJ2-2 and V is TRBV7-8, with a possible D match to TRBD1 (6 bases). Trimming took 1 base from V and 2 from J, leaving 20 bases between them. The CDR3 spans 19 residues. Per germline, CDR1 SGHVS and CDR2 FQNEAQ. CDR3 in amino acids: CASSLGVGPGQQNTGELFF. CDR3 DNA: TGTGCCAGCAGCTTAGGGGTCGGCCCAGGACAGCAAAACACCGGGGAGCTGTTTTTT.

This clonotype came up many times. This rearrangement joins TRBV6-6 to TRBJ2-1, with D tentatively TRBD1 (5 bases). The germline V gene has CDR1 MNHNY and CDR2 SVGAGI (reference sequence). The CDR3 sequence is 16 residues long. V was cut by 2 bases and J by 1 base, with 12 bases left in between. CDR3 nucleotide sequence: TGTGCCAGCAGTTACCCAGGGTTCGGATCCTACAATGAGCAGTTCTTC. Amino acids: CASSYPGFGSYNEQFF.

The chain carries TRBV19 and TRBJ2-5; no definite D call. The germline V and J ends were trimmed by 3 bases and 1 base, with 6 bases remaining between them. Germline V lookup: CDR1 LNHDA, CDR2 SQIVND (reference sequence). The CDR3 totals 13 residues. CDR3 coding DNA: TGTGCCAGTAGTATCACGGGCCAAGAGACCCAGTACTTC. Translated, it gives CASSITGQETQYF. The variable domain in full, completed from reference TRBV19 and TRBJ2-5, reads DGGITQSPKYLFRKEGQNVTLSCEQNLNHDAMYWYRQDPGQGLRLIYYSQIVNDFQKGDIAEGYSVSREKKESFPLTVTSAQKNPTAFYLCASSITGQETQYFGPGTRLLVL.

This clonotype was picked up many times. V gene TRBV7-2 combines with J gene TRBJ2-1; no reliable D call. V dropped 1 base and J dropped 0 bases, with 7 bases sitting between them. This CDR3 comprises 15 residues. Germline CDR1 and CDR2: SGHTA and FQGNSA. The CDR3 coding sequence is TGTGCCAGCAGCTTAGGGCTCCCCTCCTACAATGAGCAGTTCTTC. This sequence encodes CASSLGLPSYNEQFF.

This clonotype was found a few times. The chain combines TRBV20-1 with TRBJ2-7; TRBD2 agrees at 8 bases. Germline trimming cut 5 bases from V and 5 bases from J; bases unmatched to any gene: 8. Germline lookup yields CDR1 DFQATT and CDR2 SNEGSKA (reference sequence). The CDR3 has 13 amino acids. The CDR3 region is CSAPGGGKHEQYF. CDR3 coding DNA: TGCAGTGCTCCGGGGGGGGGGAAGCACGAGCAGTACTTC.

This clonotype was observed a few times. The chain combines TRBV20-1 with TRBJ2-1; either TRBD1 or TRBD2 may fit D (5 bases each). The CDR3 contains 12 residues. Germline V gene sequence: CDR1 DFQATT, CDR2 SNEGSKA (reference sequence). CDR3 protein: CSRGTVLGEQFF. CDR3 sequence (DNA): TGCAGCCGAGGGACCGTGTTAGGGGAGCAGTTCTTC.

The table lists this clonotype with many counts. The CDR3 region has the DNA TGTGCCAGCACAGAGGGCGATGAGCAGTTCTTC. Protein product: CASTEGDEQFF. J is TRBJ2-1 and V is TRBV28, with D perhaps matching TRBD2 (5 bases). This CDR3 spans 11 amino acids. Germline values: CDR1 MDHEN, CDR2 SYDVKM. Trimming shortened V by 7 bases and J by 8 bases, and 9 bases separated the two germline ends. The complete variable domain, with remaining parts taken from reference TRBV28 and TRBJ2-1, reads DVKVTQSSRYLVKRTGEKVFLECVQDMDHENMFWYRQDPGLGLRLIYFSYDVKMKEKGDIPEGYSVSREKKERFSLILESASTNQTSMYLCASTEGDEQFFGPGTRLTVL.

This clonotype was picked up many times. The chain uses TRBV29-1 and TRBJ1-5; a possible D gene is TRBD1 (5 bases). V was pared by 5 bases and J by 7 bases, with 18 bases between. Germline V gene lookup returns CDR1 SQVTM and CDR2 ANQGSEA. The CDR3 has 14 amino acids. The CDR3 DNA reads TGCAGCGTTCAGTCCCAGGGTACGGGACAGCCCCAGCATTTT. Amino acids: CSVQSQGTGQPQHF.

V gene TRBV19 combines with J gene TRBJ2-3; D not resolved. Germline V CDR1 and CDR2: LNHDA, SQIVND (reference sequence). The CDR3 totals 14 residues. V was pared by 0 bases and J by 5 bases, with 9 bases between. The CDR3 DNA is TGTGCCAGTAGTATAGATCTATTGGGAGATACGCAGTATTTT. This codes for CASSIDLLGDTQYF.

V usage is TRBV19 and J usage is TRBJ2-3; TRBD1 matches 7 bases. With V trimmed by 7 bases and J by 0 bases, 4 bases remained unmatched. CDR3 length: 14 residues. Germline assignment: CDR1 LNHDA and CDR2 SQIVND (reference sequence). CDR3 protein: CASTDRSSTDTQYF. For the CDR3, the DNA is TGTGCCAGTACGGACAGGTCTAGCACAGATACGCAGTATTTT.

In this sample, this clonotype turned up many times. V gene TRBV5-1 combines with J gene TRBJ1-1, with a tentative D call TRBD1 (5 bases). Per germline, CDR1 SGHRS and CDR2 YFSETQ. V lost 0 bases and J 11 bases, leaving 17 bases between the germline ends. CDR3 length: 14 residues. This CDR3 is CASSLEGRLEGAFF. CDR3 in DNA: TGCGCCAGCAGCTTGGAGGGGCGACTAGAGGGGGCTTTCTTT.

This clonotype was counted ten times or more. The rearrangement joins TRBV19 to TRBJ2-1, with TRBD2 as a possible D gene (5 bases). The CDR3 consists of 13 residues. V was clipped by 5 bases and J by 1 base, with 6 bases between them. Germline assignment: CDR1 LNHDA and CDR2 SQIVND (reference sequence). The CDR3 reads CASSGLSYNEQFF. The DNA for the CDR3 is TGTGCCAGTAGTGGACTGTCCTACAATGAGCAGTTCTTC.